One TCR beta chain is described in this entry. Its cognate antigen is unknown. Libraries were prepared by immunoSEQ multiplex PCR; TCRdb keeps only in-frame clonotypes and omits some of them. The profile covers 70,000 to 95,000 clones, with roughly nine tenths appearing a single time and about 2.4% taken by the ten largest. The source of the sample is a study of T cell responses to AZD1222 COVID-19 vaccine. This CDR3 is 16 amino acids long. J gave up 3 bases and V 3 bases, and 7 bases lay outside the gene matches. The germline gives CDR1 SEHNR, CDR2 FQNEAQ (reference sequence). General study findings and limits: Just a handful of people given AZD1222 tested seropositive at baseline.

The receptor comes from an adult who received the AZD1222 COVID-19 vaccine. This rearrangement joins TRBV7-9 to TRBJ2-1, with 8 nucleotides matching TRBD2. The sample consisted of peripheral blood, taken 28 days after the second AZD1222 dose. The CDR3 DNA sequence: TGTGCCAGCAGCTTCGGGCGGGAGGCGTACTACAATGAGCAGTTCTTC. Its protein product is CASSFGREAYYNEQFF.